This passage covers 6 T cell receptor beta chains from one sample sequenced in a study of blood T cells in healthy people across ages. It was with a sample-barcoded 5' primer and a J-beta primer mix that a second PCR of about 7 to 12 cycles was run. MiXCR, applied by TCRdb to the 5' RACE reads, yields one record per CDR3 protein. The table has 1.6 million or so distinct CDR3 sequences, about 35% seen once. Sequencing was carried out using blood. These receptors were taken from a woman aged 25 to 39 in good health.

The chain couples TRBV3-1 to TRBJ1-4; a possible D gene is TRBD1 (5 bases). Trimming left V 1 base short and J 0 bases short, with 9 bases between. CDR1 and CDR2 (germline): LGHDT, YNNKEL (reference sequence). This CDR3 region has 16 residues. CDR3 DNA: TGTGCCAGCAGCCAAGGTCGACAGACAACTAATGAAAAACTGTTTTTT. This sequence encodes CASSQGRQTTNEKLFF.

The rearrangement joins TRBV29-1 to TRBJ1-2; D may be TRBD1 (5 bases). From germline, CDR1 is SQVTM and CDR2 ANQGSEA. The CDR3 totals 13 residues. The V end was cut by 3 bases, the J end by 4 bases, with 12 bases between. DNA of the CDR3: TGCAGCGTTGAGAAGGGGATCGGCTATGGCTACACCTTC. Translation gives CSVEKGIGYGYTF.

This clonotype has only a few counts. J is TRBJ2-1 and V is TRBV11-2; TRBD1 might be the D (5 bases). Germline V gene lookup returns CDR1 SGHAT and CDR2 FQNNGV. The CDR3 loop spans 15 amino acids. The V and J ends lost 5 bases and 0 bases respectively, with 11 bases between them. DNA of the CDR3: TGTGCCAGCAGCCAAAGACAGAGCTCCTACAATGAGCAGTTCTTC. Translation: CASSQRQSSYNEQFF.

This clonotype was found many times. The chain has TRBV27 and TRBJ2-7; D is unresolved. CDR3 size: 13 residues. Trimming took off 3 bases at V and 2 bases at J, with 8 bases between the two ends. Germline values: CDR1 MNHEY, CDR2 SMNVEV (reference sequence). The CDR3, as DNA: TGTGCCAGCAGTTTTGGAAAAACCTACGAGCAGTACTTC. Translation gives CASSFGKTYEQYF.

The chain's CDR3 is CSARLTGAGYEQYF. The CDR3 nucleotides are TGCAGTGCCAGATTAACAGGGGCCGGGTACGAGCAGTACTTC. This chain links TRBV20-1 with TRBJ2-7; 7 positions agree with TRBD1. The CDR3 sequence is 14 residues long. V gave up 6 bases and J gave up 4 bases; unmatched junction bases: 12. Germline V lookup: CDR1 DFQATT, CDR2 SNEGSKA (reference sequence).

This clonotype was counted a few times. The CDR3 nucleotides read TGTGCCAGCAGCCCCCCCGTAGCGGGAAGCACAGATACGCAGTATTTT. Translation: CASSPPVAGSTDTQYF. This rearrangement joins TRBV9 to TRBJ2-3; 8 bases are shared with TRBD2. Germline trimming cut 4 bases from V and 0 bases from J; bases unmatched to any gene: 7. Germline V gives CDR1 SGDLS, CDR2 YYNGEE. CDR3 length: 16 amino acids.